The 26 T cell receptor beta chains listed next were all sequenced from one sample in a study of CD8+ T cells in alopecia areata. The authors extracted RNA and reverse transcribed it into cDNA as the sequencing template. Produced via immunoSEQ multiplex PCR; TCRdb's table is partial and in-frame only. The sample shows more than 250,000 clones, none of them appearing just once. Cell sorting was performed on pooled cutaneous lymph node cells with CD4, CD8alpha, NKG2D, NKG2ACE and other markers. The sequencing sample was made of CD4+ T cells sorted from a lymph node. These receptors were obtained from a C3H/HeJ mouse with alopecia areata. MHC haplotype of the mouse line: H2-k.

This clone was counted only a few times. Here the gene names and germline are mouse. Sequencing ends 4 residues short of the CDR3 end; the germline J gene provides the rest. The chain joins TRBV13-1 to TRBJ2-5, with TRBD1 matching over 7 bases. V was clipped by 0 bases and J by 2 bases; unmatched bases: 3. This CDR3 has 15 amino acids. Germline-derived CDR1 and CDR2 are NSHNY and SYGAGN. CDR3 bases read: TGTGCCAGCAGTGATGTTTACAGGGGCCAAGAC. It translates to CASSDVYRGQD. The full-length CDR3 reads as CASSDVYRGQDTQYF.

This clone was observed a few times. The listed genes are named as in mouse. The CDR3 loop is CASRHRSSDYTF. CDR3 bases read: TGTGCCAGCAGACACAGGAGCTCC. The chain employs TRBV13-1 and TRBJ1-2, with D maybe TRBD1 (5 bases). The sequence runs out 4 residues before the end of the CDR3; the remainder is reconstructed from the germline J gene. The CDR3 is 12 residues long. Germline CDR1 and CDR2: NSHNY and SYGAGN. V lost 5 bases, J lost 4 bases, and 9 bases lay in between.

Only a few counts were recorded for this clone. Genes and germline come from the mouse. Partial CDR3 DNA: TGTGCCAGCAGTGATTGGGGGGCCTATAATTCGCCC. Translating gives CASSDWGAYNSP. Given in full, the CDR3 is CASSDWGAYNSPLYF. V and J are TRBV13-3 and TRBJ1-6; D possibly corresponds to TRBD1 (5 bases). The read ends 3 residues before the CDR3 terminus; that terminus is restored from the germline J gene. TRBJ1-6 is placed among ORFs of uncertain function. Looked up from germline, CDR1 is NNHDY and CDR2 is SYVADS. Trimming removed 1 base at V and 2 bases at J, with 7 bases between. This CDR3 comprises 15 residues.

Concerning this clone: The listed genes are named as in mouse. The read ends 4 residues early relative to the CDR3; the germline J gene fills the gap. This rearrangement joins TRBV13-2 to TRBJ2-5; D is uncertain. The CDR3 totals 11 residues. Germline values: CDR1 NNHNN, CDR2 SYGAGS (reference sequence). The CDR3 here is CASGVKDTQYF. The sequenced part of the CDR3 DNA is TGTGCCAGCGGCGTCAAAGAC.

This clone occurred a few times. Gene and germline names: mouse. The read finishes 3 residues shy of the CDR3 end, and the germline J gene is used to complete it. The J gene is TRBJ1-6, the V gene TRBV5; D gene unclear. TRBJ1-6 falls under the ORF class, with uncertain function. The CDR3 is made up of 14 amino acids. Germline-derived CDR1 and CDR2 are LGHNA and YNLKQL (reference sequence). The V gene lost 0 bases and the J gene lost 6 bases, with 6 bases spanning the gap. CDR3: CASSQEHSNSPLYF. The part of the CDR3 DNA that was read is TGTGCCAGCAGCCAAGAACACAGTAATTCGCCC.

A word on this clone: Gene names denote mouse genes. The read finishes 4 residues shy of the CDR3 end, and the germline J gene is used to complete it. Other DNA sequences in this sample translate to the same CDR3. V is TRBV13-2 and J is TRBJ2-7; 9 bases fit TRBD1. Germline values: CDR1 NNHNN, CDR2 SYGAGS (reference sequence). The CDR3 is made up of 12 amino acids. Incomplete CDR3 DNA: TGTGCCAGCGGGGACAGGGGTGAT. It translates to CASGDRGD. From start to end, the CDR3 is CASGDRGDEQYF.

There are a few counts of this clone. Mouse names are used for the genes. Within the sample, other DNA sequences also encode this same CDR3. The CDR3 protein is CASSAGQTEVFF. The sequenced part of the CDR3 DNA is TGTGCCAGCAGTGCGGGACAAACA. The V gene is TRBV13-3, the J gene TRBJ1-1, with D tentatively TRBD1 (6 bases). The sequence runs out 4 residues before the end of the CDR3; the remainder is reconstructed from the germline J gene. Germline CDR1 NNHDY, CDR2 SYVADS. CDR3 length: 12 residues.

On this clone itself: Genes and germline come from the mouse. The read finishes 4 residues shy of the CDR3 end, and the germline J gene is used to complete it. V usage is TRBV5 and J usage is TRBJ2-1; 9 bases are shared with TRBD1. Germline CDR1 LGHNA, CDR2 YNLKQL (reference sequence). V lost 0 bases and J lost 4; bases outside the gene matches: 7. The CDR3 sequence is 17 residues long. The CDR3 here is CASSQEASDRGYAEQFF. The sequenced CDR3 bases are TGTGCCAGCAGCCAAGAAGCCTCGGACAGGGGTTATGCT.

Worth noting for this clone: Mouse gene names apply. The CDR3 end falls 4 residues outside the read, so it is completed with the germline J gene. Additional DNA sequences in this sample encode the identical CDR3. This chain uses TRBV1 with TRBJ2-2; the D gene is possibly TRBD1 (5 bases). CDR3 length: 16 residues. Germline loops: CDR1 NSQYPW, CDR2 LRSPGD (reference sequence). The V end was cut by 0 bases, the J end by 0 bases, with 8 bases between. The covered CDR3 bases are TGCACCTGCAGTGCAGATGGAGGGGCAAACACCGGG. This sequence encodes CTCSADGGANTG. The whole CDR3 sequence reads CTCSADGGANTGQLYF. Variable domain in full (rest from reference TRBV1 and TRBJ2-2): VTLLEQNPRWRLVPRGQAVNLRCILKNSQYPWMSWYQQDLQKQLQWLFTLRSPGDKEVKSLPGADYLATRVTDTELRLQVANMSQGRTLYCTCSADGGANTGQLYFGEGSKLTVL.

Comments on this clone: The gene names given are mouse names. The read ends 4 residues shy of where the CDR3 ends; the end is completed using the germline J gene. The rearrangement uses TRBV5 and TRBJ2-5; D is possibly TRBD2 (5 bases). The CDR3 contains 14 residues. Trimming cost V 3 bases and J 1 base, with 8 bases left between them. CDR1 and CDR2 from the germline V gene are LGHNA and YNLKQL (reference sequence). The CDR3 loop is CASSHGVDQDTQYF. The covered CDR3 bases are TGTGCCAGCAGCCATGGGGTCGACCAAGAC.

Concerning this clone: Gene names follow the mouse nomenclature. Partial CDR3 DNA: TGTGCCAGCTCTTACCCAGGGTTCTCC. Translated: CASSYPGFS. The whole CDR3 protein is CASSYPGFSDYTF. The rearrangement links TRBV12-1 to TRBJ1-2; possible D gene TRBD1, 5 bases. Read sequence stops 4 residues before the CDR3 end, and the germline J gene provides the missing end. Trimming took off 3 bases at V and 4 bases at J, with 11 bases between the two ends. CDR1 SGHSN and CDR2 HYEKVE come from the germline V gene. This CDR3 is 13 amino acids long.

Note on this clone: Any gene name here is a mouse gene name. Sequencing ends 4 residues short of the CDR3 end; the germline J gene provides the rest. The same CDR3 can be traced to other DNA sequences in this sample. The chain couples TRBV5 to TRBJ2-7; 11 nucleotides agree with TRBD2. From germline, CDR1 is LGHNA and CDR2 YNLKQL (reference sequence). The V and J ends lost 4 bases and 3 bases, in that order; junction bases with no gene match: 5. The CDR3 contains 15 residues. CDR3 bases read: TGTGCCAGCAGCCTCACCGGGACTGGGGGCTAT. Encoded protein: CASSLTGTGGY. The CDR3 in full is CASSLTGTGGYEQYF.

Only a few counts were recorded for this clone. Mouse gene names apply. CDR3: CASSLRVAETLYF. The CDR3 DNA, read in part, is TGTGCCAGCAGTCTCAGGGTTGCAGAA. The chain has TRBV19 and TRBJ2-3; the D gene is possibly TRBD1 (5 bases). The CDR3 extends 4 residues past the end of the read, so its final part is completed from the germline J gene. With 4 bases removed from V and 2 bases from J, the gap between germline ends came to 8 bases. Germline V CDR1 and CDR2: FNHDT, SITEND (reference sequence). This CDR3 is built from 13 residues.

This clone came up a few times. Gene and germline names: mouse. Coverage ceases 4 residues before the CDR3 finishes, and the germline J gene fills in the end. The chain links TRBV19 to TRBJ1-2; D unresolved. Trimming left V 5 bases short and J 4 bases short, with 12 bases between. Germline V gene data show CDR1 as FNHDT and CDR2 as SITEND (reference sequence). This CDR3 spans 13 amino acids. The CDR3 sequence is CASSLRQTSDYTF. CDR3 DNA, as far as it was read: TGTGCCAGCAGCCTCCGACAAACCTCC.

As regards this clone: Gene names are the mouse ones. The CDR3 end lies 4 residues beyond the end of the read and is filled in from the germline J gene. The chain has TRBV13-1 and TRBJ2-7, with D perhaps TRBD2 (5 bases). The CDR3 loop spans 14 amino acids. Germline lookup yields CDR1 NSHNY and CDR2 SYGAGN. Trimming shortened V by 1 base and J by 0 bases, and 8 bases separated the two germline ends. The covered CDR3 bases are TGTGCCAGCAGTGATCTGGGTTACTCCTAT. It encodes CASSDLGYSY. The CDR3 in its entirety is CASSDLGYSYEQYF.

The table lists this clone with a few counts. Gene names follow the mouse nomenclature. The CDR3 extends 4 residues past the end of the read, so its final part is completed from the germline J gene. This chain links TRBV13-1 with TRBJ2-1, with 8 bases matching TRBD1. The CDR3 length is 18 residues. The V gene end was trimmed by 1 base and the J gene end by 1 base; junction bases not matched to a gene: 10. The germline V gene has CDR1 NSHNY and CDR2 SYGAGN. Incomplete CDR3 DNA: TGTGCCAGCAGTGATCCCGCAGGGGGCGCTGGGAACTATGCT. It is translated as CASSDPAGGAGNYA. In full, the CDR3 is CASSDPAGGAGNYAEQFF.

Note on this clone: Germline and genes here are mouse. The missing CDR3 end, 4 residues past where the read stops, is filled in from the germline J gene. The rearrangement links TRBV29 to TRBJ2-7; D not resolved. CDR1 and CDR2 from the germline V gene are MSHET and SYDVDS. The CDR3 runs to 12 residues. Trimming left V 5 bases short and J 1 base short, with 6 bases between. The chain's CDR3 is CASSKQSYEQYF. Partial CDR3 DNA: TGTGCTAGCAGTAAACAATCCTAT.

This clone was seen many times. Gene names and germline match the mouse. The CDR3 is cut off 4 residues early in the read; its end comes from the germline J gene. The chain has TRBV17 and TRBJ2-5; TRBD1 is a possible D gene (6 bases). With 6 bases removed from V and 0 bases from J, the gap between germline ends came to 7 bases. The CDR3 has 13 residues. Germline assignment: CDR1 MNHDT and CDR2 YYDKIL. CDR3 sequence: CASSRGNQDTQYF. Incomplete CDR3 DNA: TGTGCTAGCAGCAGGGGTAACCAAGAC. The full variable domain, in which reference TRBV17 and TRBJ2-5 provide the parts outside the CDR3, is DTTVKQNPRYKLARVGKPVNLICSQTMNHDTMYWYQKKPNQAPKLLLFYYDKILNREADTFEKFQSSRPNNSFCSLYIGSAGLEYSAMYLCASSRGNQDTQYFGPGTRLLVL.

In regard to this clone: Here the gene names and germline are mouse. The sequence runs out 4 residues before the end of the CDR3; the remainder is reconstructed from the germline J gene. Different DNA sequences within this sample yield the same CDR3. The chain uses TRBV19 and TRBJ2-4; weak D call: TRBD1 (6 bases). This CDR3 is built from 13 residues. CDR1 FNHDT and CDR2 SITEND come from the germline V gene (reference sequence). The V and J ends lost 3 bases and 1 base respectively, with 6 bases between them. This CDR3 is CASSRQGQNTLYF. Partial CDR3 DNA: TGTGCCAGCAGTAGACAGGGTCAAAAC.

In this sample, this clone turned up a few times. Gene names denote mouse genes. The read ends 4 residues shy of where the CDR3 ends; the end is completed using the germline J gene. The chain uses TRBV13-1 and TRBJ1-1; 9 positions match TRBD1. The CDR3 is made up of 16 amino acids. V lost 2 bases and J lost 4; bases outside the gene matches: 9. The V gene's germline CDR1 is NSHNY and CDR2 SYGAGN. CDR3 DNA (partial): TGTGCCAGCAGTGACGCCGGGACAGGGAAGGGCACA. Translating gives CASSDAGTGKGT. The whole CDR3 reads CASSDAGTGKGTEVFF.

In its sample, this clone was seen a few times. Mouse gene names apply. The CDR3 loop reads CASSQAGQDTQYF. The part of the CDR3 DNA that was read is TGTGCCAGCAGCCAAGCAGGGCAAGAC. This chain links TRBV5 with TRBJ2-5, with a possible D match to TRBD1 (5 bases). With the read ending 4 residues before the CDR3 end, the germline J gene is used to fill in that end. This CDR3 is built from 13 residues. Germline V gives CDR1 LGHNA, CDR2 YNLKQL (reference sequence). V was cut by 1 base and J by 3 bases, with 5 bases left in between.

This clone was counted only a few times. Germline and genes: mouse. The read is 3 residues too short to cover the CDR3 end, so that end is filled in from the germline J gene. At the DNA level, this CDR3 is encoded by other sequences in the same sample as well. The chain carries TRBV5 and TRBJ1-6, with D possibly being TRBD1 (5 bases). Being an ORF, TRBJ1-6 has a function that is uncertain. There are 16 residues in the CDR3. Trimming removed 0 bases from V and 0 bases from J, with 6 bases in between. Per germline, CDR1 LGHNA and CDR2 YNLKQL (reference sequence). The part of the CDR3 DNA that was read is TGTGCCAGCAGCCAAGAAGGGGTTTCCTATAATTCGCCC. Protein: CASSQEGVSYNSP. The whole CDR3 sequence reads CASSQEGVSYNSPLYF.

This clone has just a few counts. Gene names follow the mouse nomenclature. The read ends 4 residues early relative to the CDR3; the germline J gene fills the gap. Other nucleotide sequences in the sample specify the same CDR3. The V and J genes are TRBV13-1 and TRBJ2-5; weak D call: TRBD1 (5 bases). The V end lost 0 bases, the J end lost 3 bases, and 8 bases lay between the germline ends. The CDR3 length is 14 residues. Germline CDR1 reads NSHNY; CDR2 reads SYGAGN. Here the CDR3 reads CASSDAPGQDTQYF. The covered CDR3 bases are TGTGCCAGCAGTGATGCACCAGGGCAAGAC.

About this clone itself: The listed genes are named as in mouse. The read ends 4 residues early relative to the CDR3; the germline J gene fills the gap. V and J are TRBV19 and TRBJ2-1; D not resolved. The CDR3 is 13 amino acids. The germline CDR1 and CDR2 sequences are FNHDT and SITEND (reference sequence). Trimming stripped 2 bases from V and 3 bases from J, with 6 bases between. Incomplete CDR3 DNA: TGTGCCAGCAGTATTCAGCCCTATGCT. The encoded protein is CASSIQPYA. The complete CDR3 sequence is CASSIQPYAEQFF.

This clone was seen more than once but under ten times. The genes and germline here are from mouse. The read terminates 4 residues before the CDR3 end, so the remaining end is supplied by the germline J gene. At the DNA level, this CDR3 is encoded by other sequences in the same sample as well. This rearrangement joins TRBV31 to TRBJ2-4, with D possibly matching TRBD1 (6 bases). Trimming cost V 0 bases and J 1 base, with 8 bases left between them. The length of the CDR3 is 14 residues. The V gene's germline CDR1 is GKSSPN and CDR2 SITVG. This CDR3 is CAWSLEGGQNTLYF. The CDR3 DNA, read in part, is TGTGCCTGGAGTCTAGAGGGGGGTCAAAAC.

Turning to this clone: Each gene name is a mouse one. Read sequence stops 4 residues before the CDR3 end, and the germline J gene provides the missing end. The sample holds other DNA sequences that translate to the same CDR3. The genes are TRBV1 and TRBJ2-7; 8 bases fit TRBD2. Per the germline V gene, CDR1 is NSQYPW and CDR2 is LRSPGD (reference sequence). With V trimmed by 4 bases and J by 3 bases, 2 bases remained unmatched. CDR3 length: 13 residues. The CDR3 sequence: CTCSGDWGYEQYF. The part of the CDR3 DNA that was read is TGCACCTGCAGTGGCGACTGGGGCTAT.